Detailed here is one TCR beta chain. The antigen is unknown. Unmatched junction bases numbered 3, after V lost 6 bases and J lost 4 bases. Germline lookup yields CDR1 MNHEY and CDR2 SMNVEV (reference sequence). CDR3 length: 14 amino acids. TCRdb re-derived calls from the RT-PCR reads in MiXCR, one entry per CDR3 protein. The sample yields over 450,000 distinct CDR3 sequences, 10% to 15% seen once. This sample is part of a study of response to subunit inactivated influenza vaccine. Whole-study findings and limits: It was the authors' suggestion that each seasonal influenza vaccination recruits few new T cells.

The starting material was PBMCs from blood, obtained about 40 days after vaccination. The origin of this receptor is a man between 45 and 60 years old who received an inactivated influenza vaccine. This chain connects TRBV27 to TRBJ2-1, with 10 nucleotides matching TRBD2. The CDR3 coding sequence is TGTGCCAGCAGGAAGCGGGGGGGGTACAATGAGCAGTTCTTC. It translates to CASRKRGGYNEQFF.